This passage covers 23 T cell receptor beta chains from one sample sequenced in a study of cytomegalovirus exposure and HLA in healthy donors. The PCR employed 60 Vbeta primers together with 13 Jbeta primers. Clones were sequenced by immunoSEQ multiplex PCR, and TCRdb holds only the in-frame ones, with some missing. This table holds some 200,000 clones, approximately 79% found once. Sequencing was done on a sample of PBMCs. These receptors were collected from a man aged 50 or older in good health and CMV-seronegative.

The V gene is TRBV7-3, the J gene TRBJ1-1; tentative D call: TRBD1 (6 bases). With 6 bases removed from V and 4 bases from J, the gap between germline ends came to 12 bases. Germline loops: CDR1 SGHTA, CDR2 FQGTGA. CDR3 length: 13 amino acids. CDR3 DNA sequence: TGTGCCAGCAGTTTAGGGGGGACCACTGAAGCTTTCTTT. Translation: CASSLGGTTEAFF.

This rearrangement joins TRBV5-1 to TRBJ2-6; D is unclear. The CDR3 spans 17 residues. Trimming removed 2 bases from V and 0 bases from J, with 12 bases in between. Germline CDR1 and CDR2: SGHRS and YFSETQ. The CDR3 nucleotides are TGCGCCAGCAGCTTACTTACGAGGAGCTCTGGGGCCAACGTCCTGACTTTC. Translating it yields CASSLLTRSSGANVLTF.

Comments on this clone: Other DNA sequences in the same sample also yield this CDR3. The chain joins TRBV30 to TRBJ2-5, with a tentative D call TRBD2 (6 bases). This CDR3 is 12 amino acids long. Germline V gives CDR1 GTSNPN, CDR2 SVGIG (reference sequence). The germline V and J ends were trimmed by 0 bases and 4 bases, with 6 bases remaining between them. Here the CDR3 DNA reads TGTGCCTGGAGTGTAGCGGGAGAGACCCAGTACTTC. Its protein product is CAWSVAGETQYF.

The J gene is TRBJ2-1, the V gene TRBV5-1; 9 positions match TRBD2. Trimming took 4 bases from V and 4 from J; bases not matched to a gene: 9. Germline lookup yields CDR1 SGHRS and CDR2 YFSETQ. The CDR3 has 16 amino acids. CDR3 protein: CASSLDLAGTYNEQFF. The CDR3 bases are TGCGCCAGCAGCCTTGATCTAGCGGGGACTTACAATGAGCAGTTCTTC.

The gene calls are TRBV10-2 and TRBJ1-4; D gene ambiguous. Germline V gives CDR1 WSHSY, CDR2 SAAADI. The CDR3 loop spans 16 amino acids. V lost 0 bases, J lost 0 bases, and 8 bases lay in between. CDR3 nucleotides: TGCGCCAGCAGTGAGTCTGGCGGTACAACTAATGAAAAACTGTTTTTT. This translates into CASSESGGTTNEKLFF.

The chain is built from TRBV19 and TRBJ2-7; weak D call: TRBD1 (5 bases). Per the germline V gene, CDR1 is LNHDA and CDR2 is SQIVND (reference sequence). The CDR3 spans 16 residues. The V end was cut by 6 bases, the J end by 5 bases, with 23 bases between. As DNA, the CDR3 is TGTGCCAGTAGAGGGCAGGGTAAGGGCTACTGGGACGAGCAGTACTTC. It yields the protein CASRGQGKGYWDEQYF.

The rearrangement links TRBV4-1 to TRBJ2-5; 15 bases match TRBD2. Germline CDR1 reads MGHRA; CDR2 reads YSYEKL. This CDR3 has 16 amino acids. V lost 3 bases, J lost 11 bases, and 10 bases stayed unmatched. The CDR3 DNA reads as TGCGCCAGCAGCCAGGATGGGACTAGCGGGAGGTTTGAGCAGTACTTC. Translated: CASSQDGTSGRFEQYF.

Regarding this clone: Here the CDR3 omits its conserved ending phenylalanine or tryptophan, so a read error is the likely source. The J gene is TRBJ1-2, the V gene TRBV7-9; 10 nucleotides match TRBD1. The V and J ends lost 4 bases and 3 bases, in that order; junction bases with no gene match: 5. In germline, CDR1 is SEHNR, CDR2 FQNEAQ (reference sequence). CDR3 length: 15 amino acids. The CDR3, as DNA: TGTGCCAGCAGCTCTGACAGGGGGCGGTACTATGGCTACACCTCC. Translating it yields CASSSDRGRYYGYTS.

This sequence joins TRBV27 and TRBJ2-7; 7 nucleotides align to TRBD1. With 3 bases clipped from V and 2 bases from J, the junction kept 7 bases outside the gene matches. The CDR3 spans 15 residues. Germline loops: CDR1 MNHEY, CDR2 SMNVEV (reference sequence). The CDR3 here is CASSLRDRPTYEQYF. Here the CDR3 DNA reads TGTGCCAGCAGTTTGAGGGACAGACCGACCTACGAGCAGTACTTC.

This sequence joins TRBV5-1 and TRBJ1-5; weak D call: TRBD1 (5 bases). V lost 0 bases, J lost 2 bases, and 9 bases lay in between. CDR1 is SGHRS and CDR2 is YFSETQ in the germline V gene. The length of the CDR3 is 15 residues. CDR3 sequence (DNA): TGCGCCAGCAGCTTGGAGGGCAGGGGCAATCAGCCCCAGCATTTT. It translates to CASSLEGRGNQPQHF.

The CDR3, as DNA: TGTGCCAGCAGTGAACAGGGCCAAAGCACAGATACGCAGTATTTT. Residues: CASSEQGQSTDTQYF. V usage is TRBV6-1 and J usage is TRBJ2-3, with D possibly being TRBD1 (5 bases). CDR1 is MNHNS, CDR2 SASEGT, per germline. Trimming took 2 bases from V and 0 from J, leaving 9 bases between them. This CDR3 has 15 amino acids.

The sample holds a few counts of this clone. The chain recombines TRBV5-1 with TRBJ1-5; no firm D call. Germline V gene lookup returns CDR1 SGHRS and CDR2 YFSETQ. The length of the CDR3 is 13 residues. Trimming pared 4 bases from V and 5 bases from J, leaving 10 bases between. The CDR3 DNA reads as TGCGCCAGCAGCCCTGGGGAGCATCAGCCCCAGCATTTT. Its protein product is CASSPGEHQPQHF.

The CDR3 DNA reads TGTGCCAGCAGCGCACCCCATCCCACGAGGCTAGCGGGAGGATATGAGCAGTTCTTC. Translated, it gives CASSAPHPTRLAGGYEQFF. This chain links TRBV9 with TRBJ2-1, with 11 bases matching TRBD2. Germline V gene data show CDR1 as SGDLS and CDR2 as YYNGEE. The junction had 19 bases not matched to a gene; V was cut back by 3 bases and J by 8 bases. This CDR3 has 19 amino acids.

This clone came up once. The chain uses TRBV7-9 and TRBJ2-3; weak D call: TRBD2 (5 bases). There are 16 residues in the CDR3. The germline V gene encodes CDR1 SEHNR and CDR2 FQNEAQ (reference sequence). V lost 4 bases and J 1 base, leaving 15 bases between the germline ends. This CDR3 is CASSSHGGEGTDTQYF. Here the CDR3 DNA reads TGTGCCAGCAGCTCCCATGGAGGCGAGGGCACAGATACGCAGTATTTT.

The J gene is TRBJ2-6, the V gene TRBV7-9; D call uncertain. The CDR3 has 15 residues. CDR1 SEHNR and CDR2 FQNEAQ come from the germline V gene (reference sequence). V lost 1 base, J lost 2 bases, and 6 bases lay in between. This CDR3 is CASSLDQAGANVLTF. The CDR3 DNA follows: TGTGCCAGCAGCTTAGATCAGGCTGGGGCCAACGTCCTGACTTTC.

This rearrangement joins TRBV5-4 to TRBJ2-5; D is perhaps TRBD1 (6 bases). The tail of the sequence fits TRBJ2-7 better, so the J call may be wrong. The CDR3 spans 14 residues. The germline gives CDR1 SGHNT, CDR2 YYREEE (reference sequence). The CDR3 DNA reads as TGTGCCAGCAGCTTGGTCGGACAGCCTTACGAGCAGTACTTC. Its translation: CASSLVGQPYEQYF.

The rearrangement joins TRBV5-1 to TRBJ1-1; D ambiguous. The germline V gene has CDR1 SGHRS and CDR2 YFSETQ. The CDR3 is made up of 14 amino acids. V lost 1 base and J lost 4, with 11 bases in between. The CDR3 loop is CASSLQTGGTEAFF. CDR3 nucleotides: TGCGCCAGCAGCTTGCAGACTGGTGGCACTGAAGCTTTCTTT.

This clone was detected once. In DNA form, the CDR3 reads TGTGCCAGCAGCTCTCCTAGCGGGACCTACAATGAGCAGTTCTTC. Translating it yields CASSSPSGTYNEQFF. This chain uses TRBV11-2 with TRBJ2-1; 9 bases are shared with TRBD2. V gave up 4 bases and J gave up 2 bases; unmatched junction bases: 3. From germline, CDR1 is SGHAT and CDR2 FQNNGV. This CDR3 comprises 15 residues.

The chain recombines TRBV9 with TRBJ2-2; TRBD2 matches at 9 bases. V lost 7 bases and J lost 2; bases outside the gene matches: 15. Germline V gene sequence: CDR1 SGDLS, CDR2 YYNGEE. CDR3 length: 18 amino acids. This CDR3 is CASDSRGSGRPNTGELFF. CDR3 coding DNA: TGTGCCAGCGACAGTCGCGGTAGCGGGAGACCAAACACCGGGGAGCTGTTTTTT.

The rearrangement joins TRBV18 to TRBJ2-3; D is possibly TRBD2 (5 bases). Germline CDR1 reads KGHSH; CDR2 reads LQKENI. The CDR3 extends over 16 amino acids. The ends were cut back, 2 bases at V and 4 bases at J, with 16 bases in the middle. The CDR3 here is CASSPTLASYADTQYF. The CDR3 DNA sequence: TGTGCCAGCTCACCAACTCTGGCTAGCTATGCAGATACGCAGTATTTT.

Turning to this clone: The sample carries other DNA sequences with the same CDR3. The rearrangement joins TRBV18 to TRBJ2-3; a possible D gene is TRBD2 (5 bases). V dropped 3 bases and J dropped 0 bases, with 7 bases sitting between them. Per germline, CDR1 KGHSH and CDR2 LQKENI. The CDR3 loop spans 14 amino acids. CDR3 in amino acids: CASSPGASTDTQYF. The CDR3 DNA follows: TGTGCCAGCTCACCGGGAGCTAGCACAGATACGCAGTATTTT.

The gene calls are TRBV27 and TRBJ1-1, with 10 bases matching TRBD1. The trim removed 1 base at V and 1 base at J, leaving 3 bases unmatched. The V gene's germline CDR1 is MNHEY and CDR2 SMNVEV (reference sequence). The CDR3 is made up of 16 amino acids. CDR3 sequence reads: CASSLYRDRGNTEAFF. For the CDR3, the DNA is TGTGCCAGCAGTTTATACCGGGACAGGGGGAACACTGAAGCTTTCTTT.

A single count supports this clone. The identical CDR3 is also encoded by other nucleotide sequences in the sample. V usage is TRBV6-6 and J usage is TRBJ2-1; D gene ambiguous. V lost 6 bases and J 6 bases, leaving 21 bases between the germline ends. Germline CDR1 MNHNY, CDR2 SVGAGI (reference sequence). The CDR3 is made up of 16 amino acids. Here the CDR3 reads CASSRTSPTRGNEQFF. DNA of the CDR3: TGTGCCAGCAGCCGAACATCGCCCACAAGAGGCAATGAGCAGTTCTTC.